The 30 T cell receptor beta chains listed next were all sequenced from one sample in a study of identifying expanded T cells in peripheral blood (dated by TCRdb to the late 2010s). Libraries were constructed by the immunoSEQ multiplex PCR assay. The clones in this table, taken by TCRdb from immuneACCESS, are in-frame only. Not every clone is retained; where verified, under half of the shortfall comes from an unresolved V gene, and the cause of the rest is unknown. The sample contains around 50,000 clones, over 85% of them found a single time. The ten largest make up 3.6% of the sample. The specimen was blood. The receptors stem from a person between 18 and 75 years old in good health.

This chain links TRBV2 with TRBJ1-2; D is perhaps TRBD1 (6 bases). The CDR3 length is 13 residues. In germline, CDR1 is SNHLY, CDR2 FYNNEI. V was clipped by 3 bases and J by 7 bases, with 12 bases between them. The CDR3 nucleotides read TGTGCCAGCAGTGATTGGGGGGCGGGTGGCTACACCTTC. Translation gives CASSDWGAGGYTF. The full variable domain, with the rest looked up from reference TRBV2 and TRBJ1-2, is EPEVTQTPSHQVTQMGQEVILRCVPISNHLYFYWYRQILGQKVEFLVSFYNNEISEKSEIFDDQFSVERPDGSNFTLKIRSTKLEDSAMYFCASSDWGAGGYTFGSGTRLTVV.

The CDR3 coding sequence is TGTGCCACCGCACGGTATGGGTCCATGAACACTGAAGCTTTCTTT. Translating it yields CATARYGSMNTEAFF. The V and J genes are TRBV15 and TRBJ1-1; the D is unclear. This CDR3 region has 15 residues. Germline loops: CDR1 LNHNV, CDR2 YYDKDF (reference sequence). Trimming cost V 8 bases and J 0 bases, with 16 bases left between them.

This clone appeared once. The J gene is TRBJ2-2, the V gene TRBV19; 15 positions agree with TRBD2. V lost 5 bases and J lost 9; bases outside the gene matches: 4. Per germline, CDR1 LNHDA and CDR2 SQIVND (reference sequence). CDR3 length: 15 amino acids. The CDR3 sequence is CASSPGTSGRRELFF. CDR3 nucleotides: TGTGCCAGTAGTCCAGGGACTAGCGGGAGGCGGGAGCTGTTTTTT.

The chain uses TRBV5-4 and TRBJ1-2; 9 positions match TRBD1. The CDR3 length is 16 residues. Germline V gives CDR1 SGHNT, CDR2 YYREEE (reference sequence). The V gene end was trimmed by 4 bases and the J gene end by 3 bases; junction bases not matched to a gene: 10. The CDR3 region has the DNA TGTGCCAGCAGCCCCATAACCGGGACAGGGTACTATGGCTACACCTTC. Its translation: CASSPITGTGYYGYTF.

The chain joins TRBV13 to TRBJ2-1; D not resolved. Germline V CDR1 and CDR2: PRHDT, FYEKMQ (reference sequence). The CDR3 covers 14 residues. The V end was cut by 4 bases, the J end by 12 bases, with 19 bases between. The CDR3 here is CASSSPPVQLWQFF. CDR3 DNA sequence: TGTGCCAGCAGCTCTCCCCCTGTACAGTTATGGCAGTTCTTC.

The rearrangement links TRBV4-3 to TRBJ1-1; D remains unclear. Trimming took 2 bases from V and 5 from J, leaving 15 bases between them. Germline CDR1 and CDR2: LGHNA and YSLEER. The CDR3 is 15 amino acids. The CDR3 coding sequence is TGCGCCAGCAGCCAAAAAAGGCTGGGTGAAACTGAAGCTTTCTTT. It specifies CASSQKRLGETEAFF.

The rearrangement joins TRBV7-3 to TRBJ2-1; 11 positions match TRBD2. From germline, CDR1 is SGHTA and CDR2 FQGTGA. The CDR3 spans 15 residues. Unmatched junction bases numbered 7, after V lost 5 bases and J lost 7 bases. The CDR3 DNA follows: TGTGCCAGCAGCCTTATAGCGGGAGGGGTAAATGAGCAGTTCTTC. Protein product: CASSLIAGGVNEQFF.

The chain recombines TRBV15 with TRBJ2-1; D may be TRBD1 (5 bases). Trimming took 1 base from V and 6 from J, leaving 13 bases between them. Germline loops: CDR1 LNHNV, CDR2 YYDKDF (reference sequence). The CDR3 is 15 amino acids. The CDR3 DNA is TGTGCCACCAGCAGAGTGGCAGGGCAGGCCAATGAGCAGTTCTTC. Translating gives CATSRVAGQANEQFF.

This clone was counted a few times. This chain links TRBV5-1 with TRBJ2-5; no clear D. From germline, CDR1 is SGHRS and CDR2 YFSETQ. The CDR3 loop spans 11 amino acids. V gave up 1 base and J gave up 5 bases, with 3 bases separating them. The CDR3 DNA reads as TGCGCCAGCAGCTTGTGGGAGACCCAGTACTTC. Residues: CASSLWETQYF.

V and J are TRBV27 and TRBJ2-7; 10 nucleotides match TRBD2. Trimming at V came to 5 bases and at J to 2 bases, leaving 12 bases not matched to a gene. The CDR3 runs to 17 residues. The germline V gene has CDR1 MNHEY and CDR2 SMNVEV (reference sequence). The CDR3: CASSPRDGGLAAYEQYF. The CDR3 region has the DNA TGTGCCAGCAGTCCCCGGGACGGAGGACTAGCGGCCTACGAGCAGTACTTC.

The chain carries TRBV4-2 and TRBJ2-6, with D perhaps matching TRBD1 (7 bases). Trimming cost V 0 bases and J 3 bases, with 9 bases left between them. Germline CDR1 reads LGHNA; CDR2 reads YNFKEQ. There are 16 residues in the CDR3. CDR3 sequence reads: CASSQDRGVGANVLTF. CDR3 DNA sequence: TGTGCCAGCAGCCAAGACAGGGGGGTTGGGGCCAACGTCCTGACTTTC.

V gene TRBV5-1 combines with J gene TRBJ2-5, with 10 bases that match TRBD1. Germline V gene lookup returns CDR1 SGHRS and CDR2 YFSETQ. This CDR3 spans 14 amino acids. The V segment lost 4 bases and the J segment 3 bases; nucleotides outside the gene matches: 3. In DNA, the CDR3 is TGCGCCAGCAGCCCTGGGACAGGGGAAGAGACCCAGTACTTC. Translation gives CASSPGTGEETQYF.

This chain joins TRBV29-1 and TRBJ1-1; D is unclear. The CDR3 is made up of 13 amino acids. The V end was cut by 3 bases, the J end by 1 base, with 9 bases between. The germline V gene has CDR1 SQVTM and CDR2 ANQGSEA. The DNA of the CDR3 is TGCAGCGTTGAGAAGGGCGGGAACACTGAAGCTTTCTTT. Encoded protein: CSVEKGGNTEAFF.

CDR3 sequence (DNA): TGTGCCAGTAGTATGGTAGCCGGACAAGAGACCCAGTACTTC. It encodes CASSMVAGQETQYF. The chain combines TRBV19 with TRBJ2-5; no reliable D call. The CDR3 spans 14 residues. Germline V gene sequence: CDR1 LNHDA, CDR2 SQIVND (reference sequence). V lost 3 bases, J lost 2 bases, and 10 bases lay in between.

The genes are TRBV19 and TRBJ2-7; 8 bases are a match to TRBD1. Germline V CDR1 and CDR2: LNHDA, SQIVND (reference sequence). The CDR3 runs 14 residues. V was pared by 6 bases and J by 3 bases, with 7 bases of the junction left unmatched. This CDR3 is CASRPGTGFYEQYF. CDR3 bases: TGTGCCAGTAGACCTGGGACAGGTTTCTACGAGCAGTACTTC.

V gene TRBV10-3 combines with J gene TRBJ2-3, with a weak D call TRBD1 (5 bases). This CDR3 spans 14 amino acids. The germline gives CDR1 ENHRY, CDR2 SYGVKD. Trimming removed 6 bases from V and 3 bases from J, with 13 bases in between. This CDR3 reads CAISDQGTTDTQYF. DNA for the CDR3: TGTGCCATCAGCGACCAGGGCACAACAGATACGCAGTATTTT.

The CDR3 DNA sequence: TGCGCCAGCAGCCCAGAAGAACTAGCGGGAGACAATGAGCAGTTCTTC. Translating gives CASSPEELAGDNEQFF. V usage is TRBV4-1 and J usage is TRBJ2-1, with 11 nucleotides matching TRBD2. The V gene end was trimmed by 4 bases and the J gene end by 5 bases; junction bases not matched to a gene: 7. From germline, CDR1 is MGHRA and CDR2 YSYEKL. The CDR3 is made up of 16 amino acids.

The chain links TRBV7-6 to TRBJ2-7; D unresolved. The V and J ends lost 1 base and 2 bases respectively, with 9 bases between them. CDR3 length: 14 residues. Germline CDR1 is SGHVS and CDR2 is FNYEAQ. The DNA of the CDR3 is TGTGCCAGCAGCTTAGTTGGCAACGCCTACGAGCAGTACTTC. Its translation: CASSLVGNAYEQYF.

The rearrangement joins TRBV21-1 to TRBJ1-5. TRBV21-1 is given as a pseudogene. The CDR3 covers 17 residues. The CDR3: CASSKRRGSGQYQPQHF. DNA of the CDR3: TGTGCCAGCAGCAAACGTCGGGGGTCCGGACAGTATCAGCCCCAGCATTTT.

Written as DNA, the CDR3 is TGTGCCAGCAGCGTAGGGGGGAGTATCAACGAGCAGTACTTC. Translated: CASSVGGSINEQYF. The chain combines TRBV9 with TRBJ2-7; the D gene could be TRBD1 or TRBD2 (5 bases each). Germline lookup yields CDR1 SGDLS and CDR2 YYNGEE. Trimming shortened V by 0 bases and J by 5 bases, and 12 bases separated the two germline ends. The CDR3 is 14 residues long.

The chain joins TRBV9 to TRBJ2-3, with TRBD2 matching over 11 bases. The trim removed 3 bases at V and 6 bases at J, leaving 6 bases unmatched. This CDR3 contains 15 residues. Looked up from germline, CDR1 is SGDLS and CDR2 is YYNGEE. The CDR3 bases are TGTGCCAGCAGCGGTAGCGGGGGGGCCGGGGATACGCAGTATTTT. It translates to CASSGSGGAGDTQYF.

The chain combines TRBV2 with TRBJ2-2; 9 positions agree with TRBD1. From germline, CDR1 is SNHLY and CDR2 FYNNEI. Trimming removed 6 bases from V and 3 bases from J; junction bases left unmatched: 2. CDR3 length equals 14 residues. CDR3 amino acids: CASRGQGYTGELFF. The CDR3 DNA is TGTGCCAGCAGGGGACAGGGTTACACCGGGGAGCTGTTTTTT.

V usage is TRBV15 and J usage is TRBJ1-2; 7 bases fit TRBD1. Germline CDR1 LNHNV, CDR2 YYDKDF (reference sequence). J gave up 0 bases and V 4 bases, and 5 bases lay outside the gene matches. The CDR3 runs 15 residues. The CDR3 DNA follows: TGTGCCACCAGCATAACAGGGGATACTAACTATGGCTACACCTTC. Encoded protein: CATSITGDTNYGYTF.

This clone was picked up one time. The chain carries TRBV30 and TRBJ2-1; no clear D gene. Germline-derived CDR1 and CDR2 are GTSNPN and SVGIG (reference sequence). This CDR3 contains 12 residues. Trimming took 2 bases from V and 14 from J, leaving 16 bases between them. CDR3 protein: CAWSSNMITKFF. CDR3 nucleotides: TGTGCCTGGAGTTCCAACATGATTACGAAGTTCTTC. Full variable domain (rest looked up from reference TRBV30 and TRBJ2-1): SQTIHQWPATLVQPVGSPLSLECTVEGTSNPNLYWYRQAAGRGLQLLFYSVGIGQISSEVPQNLSASRPQDRQFILSSKKLLLSDSGFYLCAWSSNMITKFFGPGTRLTVL.

The V and J genes are TRBV5-8 and TRBJ2-3; 9 nucleotides line up with TRBD2. Germline V gene lookup returns CDR1 SGHTS and CDR2 YDEGEE. The CDR3 runs 17 residues. Trimming took 0 bases from V and 1 from J; bases not matched to a gene: 6. CDR3 nucleotides: TGTGCCAGCAGCTTGGCTTTTGAGCGGGGGGGCACAGATACGCAGTATTTT. Translating gives CASSLAFERGGTDTQYF.

This clone is a singleton in its sample. The chain has TRBV5-1 and TRBJ2-7; D may match TRBD1 or TRBD2 (6 bases each). This CDR3 is built from 15 residues. CDR1 SGHRS and CDR2 YFSETQ come from the germline V gene. V lost 4 bases and J 4 bases, leaving 18 bases between the germline ends. CDR3 in DNA: TGCGCCAGCAGCCCCTCTCCGGGGGCGCATTACGAGCAGTACTTC. Translating it yields CASSPSPGAHYEQYF.

This clone has a single count. J is TRBJ2-7 and V is TRBV4-1, with D perhaps assigned TRBD1 or TRBD2 (7 bases each). CDR1 and CDR2 (germline): MGHRA, YSYEKL. V was shortened by 2 bases and J by 0 bases, with 14 bases between the two germline ends. The length of the CDR3 is 16 residues. Here the CDR3 reads CASSQRGGQSSYEQYF. The CDR3 DNA reads TGCGCCAGCAGCCAAAGGGGGGGACAGAGCTCCTACGAGCAGTACTTC.

This chain uses TRBV9 with TRBJ2-3; 7 bases line up with TRBD2. Germline lookup yields CDR1 SGDLS and CDR2 YYNGEE. The CDR3 loop spans 16 amino acids. V shed 0 bases and J 2 bases; nucleotides not matched to a gene: 6. CDR3 sequence reads: CASSVDSGDPTDTQYF. The CDR3, as DNA: TGTGCCAGCAGCGTAGACAGCGGGGACCCCACAGATACGCAGTATTTT.

The V gene is TRBV11-2, the J gene TRBJ1-1; TRBD1 is a possible D gene (5 bases). Germline V gene sequence: CDR1 SGHAT, CDR2 FQNNGV. The CDR3 is 15 amino acids. V was cut by 1 base and J by 0 bases, with 9 bases left in between. CDR3 sequence (DNA): TGTGCCAGCAGCTTAGGACAGTACATGAACACTGAAGCTTTCTTT. This gives the protein CASSLGQYMNTEAFF. Complete variable domain (other parts from reference TRBV11-2 and TRBJ1-1): EAGVAQSPRYKIIEKRQSVAFWCNPISGHATLYWYQQILGQGPKLLIQFQNNGVVDDSQLPKDRFSAERLKGVDSTLKIQPAKLEDSAVYLCASSLGQYMNTEAFFGQGTRLTVV.

The chain has TRBV29-1 and TRBJ2-5, with a possible D match to TRBD2 (5 bases). The V gene lost 4 bases and the J gene lost 5 bases, with 11 bases spanning the gap. Germline CDR1 reads SQVTM; CDR2 reads ANQGSEA. The CDR3 is 12 residues long. This chain's CDR3 is CSVAGVGETQYF. In nucleotides, the CDR3 is TGCAGCGTTGCCGGGGTTGGGGAGACCCAGTACTTC.